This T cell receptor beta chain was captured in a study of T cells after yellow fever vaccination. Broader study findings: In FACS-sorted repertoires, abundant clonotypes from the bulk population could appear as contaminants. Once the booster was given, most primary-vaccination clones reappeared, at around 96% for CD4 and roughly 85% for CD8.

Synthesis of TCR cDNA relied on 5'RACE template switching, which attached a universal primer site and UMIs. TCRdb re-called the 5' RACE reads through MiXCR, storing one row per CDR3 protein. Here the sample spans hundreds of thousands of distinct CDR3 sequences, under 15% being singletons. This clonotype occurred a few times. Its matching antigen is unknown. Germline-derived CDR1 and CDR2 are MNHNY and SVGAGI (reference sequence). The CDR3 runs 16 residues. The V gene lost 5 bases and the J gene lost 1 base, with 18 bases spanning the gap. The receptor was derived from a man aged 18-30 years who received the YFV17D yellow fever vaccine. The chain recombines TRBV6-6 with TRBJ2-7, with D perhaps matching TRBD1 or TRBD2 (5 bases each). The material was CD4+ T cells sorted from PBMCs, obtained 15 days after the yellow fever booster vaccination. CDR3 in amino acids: CASSPAGARLSYEQYF. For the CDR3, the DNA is TGTGCCAGCAGTCCCGCCGGGGCTAGACTTTCCTACGAGCAGTACTTC.